This T cell receptor beta chain came from a study of blood T cell repertoires in COVID-19. Study overall: Sample material is recorded as cDNA or gDNA derived from T cells, B-cell-depleted T cells, or PBMCs.

Produced via immunoSEQ multiplex PCR; TCRdb's table is partial and in-frame only. The table has about 190,000 clones, more than 75% seen once. This clone was counted a few times. The sample holds other DNA sequences that translate to the same CDR3. Looked up from germline, CDR1 is KGHSH and CDR2 is LQKENI. The CDR3 covers 11 residues. The germline V and J ends were trimmed by 6 bases and 3 bases, with 5 bases remaining between them. Those enrolled, adults aged roughly 18 to 89 years, came from some 25 US areas. Cohorts were assigned according to the clinical history that participants reported. Sample: PBMCs or T cells enriched from blood (not recorded which). The receptor was isolated from a woman aged 45-60 years with acute COVID-19. The chain employs TRBV18 and TRBJ1-1; no clear D gene. The CDR3 here is CASSPDTEAFF. CDR3 DNA sequence: TGTGCCAGCTCTCCGGACACTGAAGCTTTCTTT.